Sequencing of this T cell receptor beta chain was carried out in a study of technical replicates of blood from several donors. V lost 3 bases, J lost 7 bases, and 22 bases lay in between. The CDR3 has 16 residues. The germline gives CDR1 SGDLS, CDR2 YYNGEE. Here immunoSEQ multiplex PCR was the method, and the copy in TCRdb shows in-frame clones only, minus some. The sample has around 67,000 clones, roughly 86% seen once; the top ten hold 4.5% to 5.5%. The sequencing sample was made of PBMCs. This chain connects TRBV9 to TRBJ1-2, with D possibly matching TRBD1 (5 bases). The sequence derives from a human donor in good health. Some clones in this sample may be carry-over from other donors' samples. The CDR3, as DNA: TGTGCCAGCAGCGACCCCTCCTGGCAGGGCCCATCTGGCTACACCTTC. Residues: CASSDPSWQGPSGYTF.